Shown below are 4 T cell receptor beta chains from a single sample sequenced in a study of early T cells in non-severe SARS-CoV-2 infection. A single record per CDR3 protein comes from TCRdb applying MiXCR to the 5' RACE reads. The table records fewer than 80,000 distinct CDR3 sequences, 11% of them present only once. The sample consisted of whole blood, taken at baseline. Receptors were obtained from an adult who was a healthcare worker with PCR-confirmed SARS-CoV-2 infection or an uninfected control (not recorded which).

The rearrangement uses TRBV7-6 and TRBJ2-2; D is unresolved. Germline lookup yields CDR1 SGHVS and CDR2 FNYEAQ. V dropped 6 bases and J dropped 8 bases, with 10 bases sitting between them. The CDR3 consists of 12 residues. The CDR3 is CASRPGRGELFF. The CDR3 coding sequence is TGTGCCAGCAGGCCCGGTCGAGGGGAGCTGTTTTTT.

A few counts support this clonotype. The rearrangement joins TRBV3-1 to TRBJ1-4; no clear D gene. In germline, CDR1 is LGHDT, CDR2 YNNKEL (reference sequence). This CDR3 has 15 amino acids. Trimming pared 1 base from V and 7 bases from J, leaving 13 bases between. As DNA, the CDR3 is TGTGCCAGCAGCCAAGGGGGTGCTCTTGGTGAAAAACTGTTTTTT. It encodes CASSQGGALGEKLFF.

The chain is built from TRBV7-2 and TRBJ2-3; 7 nucleotides match TRBD2. Trimming removed 1 base from V and 4 bases from J; junction bases left unmatched: 5. Per the germline V gene, CDR1 is SGHTA and CDR2 is FQGNSA. The CDR3 extends over 15 amino acids. The CDR3 nucleotides read TGTGCCAGCAGCTTAGAAGCGGGGCTCCCAGATACGCAGTATTTT. This encodes CASSLEAGLPDTQYF.

The chain links TRBV4-2 to TRBJ2-2; 8 bases match TRBD1. CDR3 size: 16 residues. V shed 3 bases, J shed 5 bases, and the junction held 8 bases outside the gene matches. Germline loops: CDR1 LGHNA, CDR2 YNFKEQ. The CDR3 DNA is TGTGCCAGCAGCCATCCGGACAGGGCAAAAACCGGGGAGCTGTTTTTT. Translating it yields CASSHPDRAKTGELFF.